Presented here are 8 T cell receptor beta chains from one specimen sequenced in a study of T cell responses to AZD1222 COVID-19 vaccine. Sequencing used immunoSEQ multiplex PCR; TCRdb keeps in-frame clones, though not all of them. The table includes 150,000 to 200,000 clones, roughly 91% detected once. This sample comprised peripheral blood, obtained 28 days after the second AZD1222 dose. The receptors come from an adult who received the AZD1222 COVID-19 vaccine.

The CDR3 sequence is CASSLGLGTYNEQFF. CDR3 bases: TGTGCCAGCAGCTTAGGCCTAGGGACTTACAATGAGCAGTTCTTC. The V and J genes are TRBV7-2 and TRBJ2-1; D is perhaps TRBD2 (6 bases). The germline V gene has CDR1 SGHTA and CDR2 FQGNSA. Deletions cut 1 base from V and 4 bases from J, with 11 bases between. The CDR3 is made up of 15 amino acids. The complete variable domain, with remaining parts taken from reference TRBV7-2 and TRBJ2-1, reads GAGVSQSPSNKVTEKGKDVELRCDPISGHTALYWYRQSLGQGLEFLIYFQGNSAPDKSGLPSDRFSAERTGGSVSTLTIQRTQQEDSAVYLCASSLGLGTYNEQFFGPGTRLTVL.

The J gene is TRBJ2-2, the V gene TRBV24-1; unclear D gene. V was clipped by 9 bases and J by 5 bases, with 9 bases between them. CDR1 KGHDR and CDR2 SFDVKD come from the germline V gene. This CDR3 is 12 amino acids long. The CDR3 protein is CATGTFTGELFF. The CDR3 DNA is TGTGCCACCGGCACATTTACCGGGGAGCTGTTTTTT.

This clone was seen once. V usage is TRBV5-3 and J usage is TRBJ2-1; no clear D. Being an ORF, TRBV5-3 has a function that is uncertain. Trimming left V 2 bases short and J 8 bases short, with 8 bases between. This CDR3 is built from 12 residues. CDR3 bases: TGTGCCAGAAGCTTTCCCCGGTATGAGCAGTTCTTC. It specifies CARSFPRYEQFF.

The V gene is TRBV29-1, the J gene TRBJ2-5; D is possibly TRBD1 (5 bases). Germline CDR1 reads SQVTM; CDR2 reads ANQGSEA. The length of the CDR3 is 13 residues. V lost 2 bases, J lost 0 bases, and 7 bases lay in between. The CDR3 sequence is CSVESGHQETQYF. The DNA of the CDR3 is TGCAGCGTTGAATCAGGGCACCAAGAGACCCAGTACTTC.

The chain links TRBV2 to TRBJ2-2; TRBD2 matches at 10 bases. This CDR3 spans 15 amino acids. Trimming removed 5 bases from V and 7 bases from J; junction bases left unmatched: 7. CDR1 and CDR2 (germline): SNHLY, FYNNEI. In nucleotides, the CDR3 is TGTGCCAGCAGTAGCGGGGGGGCCTTTAGCGGGGAGCTGTTTTTT. This translates into CASSSGGAFSGELFF.

CDR3 bases: TGTGCCAGCAGTTATGGGACAGTCCAAAACATTCAGTACTTC. It specifies CASSYGTVQNIQYF. The V and J genes are TRBV2 and TRBJ2-4; 7 bases line up with TRBD1. J lost 5 bases, V lost 5 bases, and 6 bases had no gene match. The CDR3 contains 14 residues. The germline V gene has CDR1 SNHLY and CDR2 FYNNEI.

J is TRBJ2-5 and V is TRBV3-1 (or the pseudogene TRBV3-2); a possible D gene is TRBD1 (6 bases). Germline CDR1 reads LGHDT; CDR2 reads YNNKEL (reference sequence). The CDR3 covers 15 residues. Between the trimmed V and J ends, which lost 4 bases and 3 bases, there was a span of 15 bases. The CDR3: CASSRALNREETQYF. In DNA, the CDR3 is TGTGCCAGCAGCCGGGCTCTCAACAGGGAAGAGACCCAGTACTTC.

This chain links TRBV2 with TRBJ2-3; 14 bases match TRBD2. V lost 6 bases to trimming and J lost 4 bases; unmatched junction nucleotides: 6. The CDR3 sequence is 16 residues long. The germline gives CDR1 SNHLY, CDR2 FYNNEI. This CDR3 is CASRVGLAGGPDTQYF. CDR3 coding DNA: TGTGCCAGCAGGGTCGGACTAGCGGGGGGCCCAGATACGCAGTATTTT.